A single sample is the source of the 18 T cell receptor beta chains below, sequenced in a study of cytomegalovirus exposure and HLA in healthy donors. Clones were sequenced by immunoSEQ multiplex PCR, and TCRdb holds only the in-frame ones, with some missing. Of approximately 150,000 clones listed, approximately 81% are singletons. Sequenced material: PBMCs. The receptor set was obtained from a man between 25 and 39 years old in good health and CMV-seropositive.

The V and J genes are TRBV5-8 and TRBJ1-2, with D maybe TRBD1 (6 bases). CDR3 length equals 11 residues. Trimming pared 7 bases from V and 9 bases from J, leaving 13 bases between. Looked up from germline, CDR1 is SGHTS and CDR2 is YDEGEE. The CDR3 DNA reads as TGTGCCAGCGGGTACAGGGCCCGCTACACCTTC. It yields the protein CASGYRARYTF.

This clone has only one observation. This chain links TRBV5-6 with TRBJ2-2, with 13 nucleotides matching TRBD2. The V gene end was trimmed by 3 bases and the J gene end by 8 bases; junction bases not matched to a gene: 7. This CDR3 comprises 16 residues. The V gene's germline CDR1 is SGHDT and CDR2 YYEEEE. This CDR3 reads CASSSVLAGGTGELFF. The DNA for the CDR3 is TGTGCCAGCAGCTCAGTACTAGCGGGGGGGACTGGGGAGCTGTTTTTT.

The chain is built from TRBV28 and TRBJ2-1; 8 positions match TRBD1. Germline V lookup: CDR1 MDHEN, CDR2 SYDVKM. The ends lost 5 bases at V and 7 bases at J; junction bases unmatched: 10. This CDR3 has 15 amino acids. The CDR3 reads CASSLRTGMGNEQFF. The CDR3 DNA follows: TGTGCCAGCAGTCTCCGGACAGGGATGGGGAATGAGCAGTTCTTC.

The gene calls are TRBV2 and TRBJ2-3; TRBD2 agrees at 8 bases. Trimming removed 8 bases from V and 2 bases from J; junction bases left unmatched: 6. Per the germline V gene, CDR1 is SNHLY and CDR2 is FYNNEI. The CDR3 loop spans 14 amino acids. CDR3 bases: TGTGCCAGCCTAACTAGCGGCACCACAGATACGCAGTATTTT. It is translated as CASLTSGTTDTQYF. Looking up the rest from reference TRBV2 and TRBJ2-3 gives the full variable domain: EPEVTQTPSHQVTQMGQEVILRCVPISNHLYFYWYRQILGQKVEFLVSFYNNEISEKSEIFDDQFSVERPDGSNFTLKIRSTKLEDSAMYFCASLTSGTTDTQYFGPGTRLTVL.

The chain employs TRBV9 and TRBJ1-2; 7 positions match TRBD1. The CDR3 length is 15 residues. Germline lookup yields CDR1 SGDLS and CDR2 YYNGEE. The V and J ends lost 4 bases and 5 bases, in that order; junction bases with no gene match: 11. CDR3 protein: CASSSRLGDSYGYTF. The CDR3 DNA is TGTGCCAGCAGCTCCCGACTAGGGGACAGTTATGGCTACACCTTC.

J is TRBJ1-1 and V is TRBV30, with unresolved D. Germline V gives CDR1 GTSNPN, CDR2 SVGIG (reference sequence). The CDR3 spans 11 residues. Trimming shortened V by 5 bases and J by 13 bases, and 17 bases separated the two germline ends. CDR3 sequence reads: CAWPPRSLGFF. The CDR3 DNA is TGTGCCTGGCCCCCGAGGAGTCTAGGTTTCTTT.

The CDR3 is CASSQDQRRGFGYTF. The CDR3, as DNA: TGCGCCAGCAGCCAAGATCAGCGGAGGGGTTTCGGCTACACCTTC. This chain connects TRBV4-3 to TRBJ1-2; perhaps TRBD1 as D (5 bases). The CDR3 loop spans 15 amino acids. The ends were cut back, 0 bases at V and 8 bases at J, with 16 bases in the middle. The germline V gene has CDR1 LGHNA and CDR2 YSLEER.

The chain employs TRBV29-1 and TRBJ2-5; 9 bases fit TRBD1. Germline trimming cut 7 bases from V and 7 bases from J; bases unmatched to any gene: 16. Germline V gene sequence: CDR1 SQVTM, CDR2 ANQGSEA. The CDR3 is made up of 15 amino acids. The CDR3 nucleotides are TGCAGCGCAACAGGGGGCTCACGCCCCTTGAGGACCCAGTACTTC. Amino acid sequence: CSATGGSRPLRTQYF. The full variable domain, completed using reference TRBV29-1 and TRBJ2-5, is SAVISQKPSRDICQRGTSLTIQCQVDSQVTMMFWYRQQPGQSLTLIATANQGSEATYESGFVIDKFPISRPNLTFSTLTVSNMSPEDSSIYLCSATGGSRPLRTQYFGPGTRLLVL.

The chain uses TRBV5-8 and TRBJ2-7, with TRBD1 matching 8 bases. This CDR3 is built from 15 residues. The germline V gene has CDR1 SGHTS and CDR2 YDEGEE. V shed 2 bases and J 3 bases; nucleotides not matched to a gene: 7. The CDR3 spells CASSLTTGGHYEQYF. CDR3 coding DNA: TGTGCCAGCAGCTTAACTACAGGGGGGCACTACGAGCAGTACTTC.

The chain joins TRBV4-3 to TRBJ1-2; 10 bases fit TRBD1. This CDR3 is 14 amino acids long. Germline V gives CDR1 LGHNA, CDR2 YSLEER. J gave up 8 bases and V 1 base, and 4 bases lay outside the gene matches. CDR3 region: CASSQATGGLGYTF. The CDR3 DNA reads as TGCGCCAGCAGCCAAGCGACAGGGGGCCTAGGCTACACCTTC.

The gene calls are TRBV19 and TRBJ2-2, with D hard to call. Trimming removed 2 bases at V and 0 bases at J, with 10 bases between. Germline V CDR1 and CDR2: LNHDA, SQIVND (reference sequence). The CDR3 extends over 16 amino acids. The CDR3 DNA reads TGTGCCAGTAGTATACTAAGTATTGCGAACACCGGGGAGCTGTTTTTT. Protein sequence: CASSILSIANTGELFF.

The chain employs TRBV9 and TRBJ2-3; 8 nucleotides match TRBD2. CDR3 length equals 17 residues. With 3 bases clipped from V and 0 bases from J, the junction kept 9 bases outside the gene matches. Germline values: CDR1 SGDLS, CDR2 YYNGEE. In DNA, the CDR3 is TGTGCCAGCAGCGAACTGGGCGGGGGGCCCAGCACAGATACGCAGTATTTT. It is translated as CASSELGGGPSTDTQYF.

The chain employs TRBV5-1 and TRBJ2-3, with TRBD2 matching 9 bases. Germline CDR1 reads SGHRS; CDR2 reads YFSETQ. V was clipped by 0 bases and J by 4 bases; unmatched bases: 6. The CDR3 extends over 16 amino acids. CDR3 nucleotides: TGCGCCAGCAGCTTGGGGCGGGAGGGCCGAGCAGATACGCAGTATTTT. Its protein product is CASSLGREGRADTQYF. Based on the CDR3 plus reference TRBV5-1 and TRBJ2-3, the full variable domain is KAGVTQTPRYLIKTRGQQVTLSCSPISGHRSVSWYQQTPGQGLQFLFEYFSETQRNKGNFPGRFSGRQFSNSRSEMNVSTLELGDSALYLCASSLGREGRADTQYFGPGTRLTVL.

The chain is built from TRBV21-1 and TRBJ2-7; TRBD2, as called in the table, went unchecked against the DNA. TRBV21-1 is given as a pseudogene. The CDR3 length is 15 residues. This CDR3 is CASSKEAGSSYEQYF. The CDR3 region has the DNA TGTGCCAGCAGCAAAGAGGCGGGGTCGTCCTACGAGCAGTACTTC.

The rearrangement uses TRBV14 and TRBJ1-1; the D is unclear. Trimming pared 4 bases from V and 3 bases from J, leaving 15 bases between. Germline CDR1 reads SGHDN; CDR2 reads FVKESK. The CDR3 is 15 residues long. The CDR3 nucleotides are TGTGCCAGCAGCCCCCCGGGTCCCATTTACACTGAAGCTTTCTTT. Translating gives CASSPPGPIYTEAFF. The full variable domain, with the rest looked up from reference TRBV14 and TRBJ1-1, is EAGVTQFPSHSVIEKGQTVTLRCDPISGHDNLYWYRRVMGKEIKFLLHFVKESKQDESGMPNNRFLAERTGGTYSTLKVQPAELEDSGVYFCASSPPGPIYTEAFFGQGTRLTVV.

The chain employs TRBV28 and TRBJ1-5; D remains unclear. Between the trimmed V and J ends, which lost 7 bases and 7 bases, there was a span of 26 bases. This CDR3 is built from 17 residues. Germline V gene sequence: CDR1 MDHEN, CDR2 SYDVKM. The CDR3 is CASIPFSGPQARQPQHF. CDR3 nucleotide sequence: TGTGCCAGCATTCCCTTTTCTGGGCCTCAAGCAAGGCAGCCCCAGCATTTT.

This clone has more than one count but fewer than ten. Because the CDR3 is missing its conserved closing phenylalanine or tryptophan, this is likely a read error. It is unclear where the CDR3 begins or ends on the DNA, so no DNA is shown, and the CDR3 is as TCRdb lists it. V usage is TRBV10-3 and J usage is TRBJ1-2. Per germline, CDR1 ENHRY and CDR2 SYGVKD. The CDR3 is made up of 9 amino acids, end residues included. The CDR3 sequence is CAISERPNL.

This CDR3 is CASSLRPGSSYF. CDR3 DNA sequence: TGTGCCAGCAGTTTACGGCCGGGGAGTTCGTACTTC. This chain joins TRBV28 and TRBJ2-7, with a tentative D call TRBD2 (5 bases). This CDR3 has 12 amino acids. Per the germline V gene, CDR1 is MDHEN and CDR2 is SYDVKM. The V gene lost 2 bases and the J gene lost 12 bases, with 14 bases spanning the gap. The variable domain in full, completed from reference TRBV28 and TRBJ2-7, reads DVKVTQSSRYLVKRTGEKVFLECVQDMDHENMFWYRQDPGLGLRLIYFSYDVKMKEKGDIPEGYSVSREKKERFSLILESASTNQTSMYLCASSLRPGSSYFGPGTRLTVT.